The rows below give T cell receptor beta chains drawn from one sample of a study of blood T cell repertoires in COVID-19. The repertoire was sequenced with immunoSEQ multiplex PCR; TCRdb's copy has only in-frame clones and lacks some. Here the sample spans roughly 180,000 clones, around 87% being singletons. Sequencing was carried out using PBMCs or T cells enriched from blood (not recorded which). Receptors were obtained from a woman aged 25 to 45 who had recovered from COVID-19. The CDR3 runs from the conserved cysteine through the conserved F or W. D genes are given only for firm matches. Size tells how often a clone was seen (once, few, many) or the class of an expanded clone, and some rows leave it out.

J gene	V gene	clone size	D gene	CDR3 protein	CDR3 DNA
TRBJ2-6	TRBV7-2	.	.	CASSPTTGFYSGANVLTF	TGTGCCAGCAGTCCCACGACAGGATTCTACTCTGGGGCCAACGTCCTGACTTTC
TRBJ2-7	TRBV7-2	.	.	CASSLRGTPTYEQYF	TGTGCCAGCAGCTTAAGGGGGACGCCAACCTACGAGCAGTACTTC
TRBJ1-6	TRBV3-1/TRBV3-2	few	.	CASSQEGGDSPLHF	TGTGCCAGCAGCCAAGAGGGGGGTGATTCACCCCTCCACTTT
TRBJ2-3	TRBV5-1	.	.	CASSQGGPGTDTQYF	TGCGCCAGCAGCCAGGGGGGACCTGGCACAGATACGCAGTATTTT
TRBJ2-1	TRBV2	.	.	CASRRRKYNEQFF	TGTGCCAGCAGGAGGCGTAAGTACAATGAGCAGTTCTTC
TRBJ1-2	TRBV27	.	TRBD1	CASSRQGAYGYTF	TGTGCCAGCAGTCGACAGGGCGCCTATGGCTACACCTTC
TRBJ1-2	TRBV5-4	.	.	CASSLSSTGANYGYTF	TGTGCCAGCAGCTTGTCGTCTACAGGCGCTAACTATGGCTACACCTTC
TRBJ1-1	TRBV30	.	.	CAWSVTVNTEAFF	TGTGCCTGGAGTGTAACGGTGAACACTGAAGCTTTCTTT
TRBJ2-2	TRBV4-3	.	TRBD2	CASSPGLAGDWTGELFF	TGCGCCAGCAGCCCGGGACTAGCGGGAGATTGGACCGGGGAGCTGTTTTTT
TRBJ1-5	TRBV7-9	.	.	CASSLLAGQPQHF	TGTGCCAGCAGCCTACTGGCGGGACAGCCCCAGCATTTT
TRBJ1-1	TRBV9	few	.	CASSPPQYANTEAFF	TGTGCCAGCAGCCCTCCACAATACGCGAACACTGAAGCTTTCTTT
TRBJ1-6	TRBV9	.	.	CASSPTGQRSYYNSPLHF	TGTGCCAGCAGCCCCACCGGACAGCGAAGCTACTATAATTCACCCCTCCACTTT
TRBJ2-2	TRBV6-5	.	TRBD2	CASSRAGVSTGELFF	TGTGCCAGCAGTCGAGCGGGAGTTAGCACCGGGGAGCTGTTTTTT
TRBJ2-3	TRBV29-1	.	.	CSVGRQSTDTQYF	TGCAGCGTTGGGAGACAGAGCACAGATACGCAGTATTTT
TRBJ2-7	TRBV6-1	.	TRBD2	CASSEGSPGLAGASYEQYF	TGTGCCAGCAGTGAAGGGAGCCCGGGACTAGCGGGAGCCAGTTACGAGCAGTACTTC
TRBJ2-2	TRBV15	.	TRBD2	CATSRTLGRKTSGRALVRTGELFF	TGTGCCACCAGCAGAACCCTTGGGAGGAAGACTAGCGGGAGGGCCCTCGTTAGGACCGGGGAGCTGTTTTTT
TRBJ2-7	TRBV7-9	once	TRBD2	CASSLGGGRAYEQYF	TGTGCCAGCAGCTTAGGTGGCGGGAGGGCCTACGAGCAGTACTTC
TRBJ1-6	TRBV5-6	.	.	CASSLGRLNSPLHF	TGTGCCAGCAGCTTGGGCAGGTTAAATTCACCCCTCCACTTT
TRBJ1-1	TRBV12-3/TRBV12-4	few	.	CASRKQDYTEAFF	TGTGCCAGCAGGAAGCAGGATTACACTGAAGCTTTCTTT
TRBJ2-7	TRBV7-8	.	TRBD2	CASSIAGEQYF	TGTGCCAGCTCAATAGCGGGCGAGCAGTACTTC
TRBJ2-2	TRBV7-6	.	TRBD1	CASSPGDREAGELFF	TGTGCCAGCAGCCCAGGGGACAGGGAGGCCGGGGAGCTGTTTTTT
TRBJ1-3	TRBV5-1	.	TRBD1	CASSPSTGISGNTIYF	TGCGCCAGCAGCCCGTCGACAGGGATCTCTGGAAACACCATATATTTT
TRBJ2-1	TRBV2	.	TRBD2	CASKGTSGGADEQFF	TGTGCCAGCAAAGGCACTAGCGGGGGGGCCGATGAGCAGTTCTTC
TRBJ2-3	TRBV5-1	few	.	CASSHRKGAGHTDTQYF	TGCGCCAGCAGCCACAGGAAAGGGGCGGGGCACACAGATACGCAGTATTTT
TRBJ1-2	TRBV6-2/TRBV6-3	.	TRBD1	CASSKRQGAGGYTF	TGTGCCAGCAGCAAGCGACAGGGGGCCGGTGGCTACACCTTC
TRBJ1-5	TRBV24-1	.	.	CATSDPGGNQPQHF	TGTGCCACCAGTGACCCGGGGGGGAATCAGCCCCAGCATTTT
TRBJ2-3	TRBV6-6	.	TRBD2	CASTDGGTDTQYF	TGTGCCAGCACCGACGGGGGGACAGATACGCAGTATTTT
TRBJ1-2	TRBV11-2	.	TRBD1	CASSLASGGWGYGYTF	TGTGCCAGCAGCTTAGCGTCAGGGGGTTGGGGCTATGGCTACACCTTC
TRBJ1-2	TRBV7-2	.	.	CASSLVVFPGGENYGYTF	TGTGCCAGCAGCTTAGTAGTTTTTCCGGGGGGAGAGAACTATGGCTACACCTTC
TRBJ1-2	TRBV7-8	.	.	CASSTRTSNRVGEGYTF	TGTGCCAGCAGCACCAGAACTTCAAACAGGGTGGGAGAAGGCTACACCTTC
TRBJ2-2	TRBV18	.	TRBD1	CASSPRDRYTGELFF	TGTGCCAGCTCACCACGGGACAGGTACACCGGGGAGCTGTTTTTT
TRBJ1-2	TRBV7-9	.	.	CASSSAREDYGYTF	TGTGCCAGCAGCTCAGCGAGGGAGGACTATGGCTACACCTTC
TRBJ2-5	TRBV19	.	TRBD1	CASSSSGTGPETQYF	TGTGCCAGTAGTTCCTCCGGGACAGGGCCAGAGACCCAGTACTTC
TRBJ2-7	TRBV19	.	TRBD2	CASSPGLGTYEQYF	TGTGCCAGTAGCCCGGGACTAGGGACCTACGAGCAGTACTTC
TRBJ1-5	TRBV19	.	.	CASSPRGAGRVTAQHF	TGTGCCAGTAGTCCCCGCGGGGCAGGGAGGGTAACGGCCCAGCATTTT
TRBJ2-2	TRBV6-4	.	TRBD2	CASSASGSTGELFF	TGTGCCAGCAGTGCTAGCGGGAGCACCGGGGAGCTGTTTTTT
TRBJ2-7	TRBV18	.	TRBD1	CASSPYGTGEIEQYF	TGTGCCAGCTCACCGTATGGGACAGGGGAGATCGAGCAGTACTTC
TRBJ2-7	TRBV9	.	.	CASSLRQASYEQYF	TGTGCCAGCAGCCTGAGACAGGCCTCCTACGAGCAGTACTTC
TRBJ1-1	TRBV27	.	.	CASSFRGGTEAFF	TGTGCCAGCAGTTTCAGGGGTGGAACTGAAGCTTTCTTT
TRBJ2-3	TRBV6-5	.	.	CASITGGDYTDTQYF	TGTGCCAGCATAACAGGCGGGGATTACACAGATACGCAGTATTTT
TRBJ1-1	TRBV7-3	.	.	CASSEGFYTEAFF	TGTGCCAGCAGCGAGGGTTTTTACACTGAAGCTTTCTTT
TRBJ2-1	TRBV4-3	once	TRBD2	CASSPRASGGYNEQFF	TGCGCCAGCAGCCCCCGGGCTAGCGGGGGATACAATGAGCAGTTCTTC
TRBJ2-2	TRBV7-2	.	TRBD2	CASSTRSAGDTGELFF	TGTGCCAGCAGCACCCGGTCGGCGGGGGACACCGGGGAGCTGTTTTTT
TRBJ1-1	TRBV18	.	TRBD1	CASTAGTGEAFF	TGTGCCAGCACCGCCGGGACAGGTGAAGCTTTCTTT
TRBJ1-6	TRBV2	.	.	CASRFRGVGNSPLHF	TGTGCCAGCAGATTTCGGGGGGTCGGGAATTCACCCCTCCACTTT
TRBJ2-5	TRBV5-1	.	TRBD2	CASYSGGPRVETQYF	TGCGCCAGCTATAGCGGGGGGCCCCGTGTTGAGACCCAGTACTTC
TRBJ1-6	TRBV9	.	TRBD1	CASSANPIFGQGVNSPLHF	TGTGCCAGCAGCGCCAATCCAATCTTCGGACAGGGGGTTAATTCACCCCTCCACTTT
TRBJ1-1	TRBV30	.	TRBD1	CAWSTGGLTEAFF	TGTGCCTGGAGTACAGGGGGACTCACTGAAGCTTTCTTT
TRBJ1-3	TRBV18	.	.	CASSLGQRASGNTIYF	TGTGCCAGCTCACTCGGACAGCGCGCCTCTGGAAACACCATATATTTT
TRBJ1-1	TRBV9	.	TRBD1	CASSRGQGPTEAFF	TGTGCCAGCAGCCGCGGACAGGGACCTACTGAAGCTTTCTTT